The 27 T cell receptor beta chains presented below share a single source sample, sequenced in a study of T cell repertoires in cytomegalovirus infection. MiXCR was run by TCRdb on the reads, yielding one entry per CDR3 protein. Among 560,000 or so distinct CDR3 sequences listed, 15% to 20% were seen once. The material sequenced was CD8+ T cells from PBMCs. All receptors derive from a human donor in good health (CMV status not recorded). Some clones in this sample may be carry-over from other donors' samples.

This clonotype was picked up a small number of times. V and J are TRBV24-1 and TRBJ2-3; no clear D. Trimming left V 9 bases short and J 2 bases short, with 14 bases between. This CDR3 region has 14 residues. Germline V gives CDR1 KGHDR, CDR2 SFDVKD. The CDR3 here is CATQLGRITDTQYF. CDR3 bases: TGTGCCACCCAACTTGGACGGATCACAGATACGCAGTATTTT.

Written as DNA, the CDR3 is TGTGCCAGCAGAAGAGGGATTAGTAGCAATCAGCCCCAGCATTTT. Its translation: CASRRGISSNQPQHF. This sequence joins TRBV28 and TRBJ1-5; no clear D gene. Germline V gene data show CDR1 as MDHEN and CDR2 as SYDVKM. The V gene lost 6 bases and the J gene lost 0 bases, with 12 bases spanning the gap. The length of the CDR3 is 15 residues.

This clonotype was found many times. This chain links TRBV7-8 with TRBJ1-1; 7 bases match TRBD1. Per germline, CDR1 SGHVS and CDR2 FQNEAQ. This CDR3 is 14 amino acids long. V was pared by 5 bases and J by 5 bases, with 8 bases of the junction left unmatched. CDR3: CASSVDREGTEAFF. DNA for the CDR3: TGTGCCAGCAGCGTAGACAGGGAGGGGACTGAAGCTTTCTTT.

This clonotype was detected many times. The V call is TRBV7-9, the J call TRBJ1-1, with D unclear. The CDR3 extends over 10 amino acids. Germline CDR1 SEHNR, CDR2 FQNEAQ (reference sequence). V shed 11 bases and J shed 7 bases, with 11 bases lying between them. The DNA for the CDR3 is TGTGCCTCCGGAGAGGGTGAAGCTTTCTTT. Protein sequence: CASGEGEAFF.

The chain has TRBV6-5 and TRBJ2-5, with D possibly called TRBD1 or TRBD2 (5 bases each). This CDR3 comprises 13 residues. Per the germline V gene, CDR1 is MNHEY and CDR2 is SVGAGI. Trimming shortened V by 0 bases and J by 5 bases, and 7 bases separated the two germline ends. The CDR3 spells CASSYSEGETQYF. The CDR3 coding sequence is TGTGCCAGCAGTTACTCCGAGGGGGAGACCCAGTACTTC.

This clonotype has ten or more counts. The gene calls are TRBV12-3 or TRBV12-4 and TRBJ2-5; the D gene is possibly TRBD2 (6 bases). The CDR3 is 15 amino acids. The V end lost 6 bases, the J end lost 2 bases, and 16 bases lay between the germline ends. CDR3 region: CASSNPGALQETQYF. The CDR3 bases are TGTGCCAGCAGCAACCCGGGAGCGCTACAAGAGACCCAGTACTTC.

This rearrangement joins TRBV2 to TRBJ2-3; 9 bases align to TRBD2. Trimming took 5 bases from V and 2 from J; bases not matched to a gene: 8. This CDR3 has 16 residues. CDR1 is SNHLY, CDR2 FYNNEI, per germline. As DNA, the CDR3 is TGTGCCAGCAGTCATCCTCTAGCGGGGATCACAGATACGCAGTATTTT. It specifies CASSHPLAGITDTQYF.

There are many counts of this clonotype. V and J are TRBV7-9 and TRBJ2-3, with TRBD1 as a possible D gene (6 bases). V dropped 5 bases and J dropped 1 base, with 37 bases sitting between them. Germline loops: CDR1 SEHNR, CDR2 FQNEAQ (reference sequence). CDR3 size: 23 residues. The chain's CDR3 is CASSPRGPASPPVPTWGTDTQYF. As DNA, the CDR3 is TGTGCCAGCAGCCCCAGGGGACCCGCATCCCCCCCCGTCCCTACCTGGGGCACAGATACGCAGTATTTT.

This clonotype was seen many times. CDR3 DNA: TGTGCCAGCAGCTTACAGGGGACGGGCTCTGAAGCTTTCTTT. This codes for CASSLQGTGSEAFF. The chain links TRBV7-6 to TRBJ1-1, with D perhaps matching TRBD1 (6 bases). V lost 2 bases, J lost 6 bases, and 13 bases lay in between. CDR1 is SGHVS and CDR2 is FNYEAQ in the germline V gene. CDR3 length: 14 amino acids.

The CDR3 DNA reads as TGTGCCAGCAGAGAGGGCTGGGGTCAGCCCCAGCATTTT. It specifies CASREGWGQPQHF. The V gene is TRBV6-6, the J gene TRBJ1-5; D unresolved. CDR3 length equals 13 residues. Trimming removed 6 bases at V and 6 bases at J, with 12 bases between. Germline V CDR1 and CDR2: MNHNY, SVGAGI (reference sequence).

In this sample, this clonotype turned up many times. This sequence joins TRBV7-3 and TRBJ2-3; D remains unclear. The V gene's germline CDR1 is SGHTA and CDR2 FQGTGA. The CDR3 contains 13 residues. Deletions cut 5 bases from V and 4 bases from J, with 10 bases between. CDR3 sequence reads: CASSPFDSDTQYF. Written as DNA, the CDR3 is TGTGCCAGCAGCCCCTTCGATTCAGATACGCAGTATTTT. The variable domain in full, with the rest retrieved from reference TRBV7-3 and TRBJ2-3, is GAGVSQTPSNKVTEKGKYVELRCDPISGHTALYWYRQSLGQGPEFLIYFQGTGAADDSGLPNDRFFAVRPEGSVSTLKIQRTERGDSAVYLCASSPFDSDTQYFGPGTRLTVL.

This clonotype showed up just a few times. The CDR3 protein is CASSVRGREPQHF. DNA for the CDR3: TGTGCCAGCAGCGTCAGGGGCAGGGAGCCCCAGCATTTT. This sequence joins TRBV27 and TRBJ1-5; D may be TRBD1 (6 bases). The ends were cut back, 6 bases at V and 8 bases at J, with 14 bases in the middle. The CDR3 runs 13 residues. Germline CDR1 is MNHEY and CDR2 is SMNVEV (reference sequence).

At least ten counts were recorded for this clonotype. The V and J genes are TRBV5-1 and TRBJ2-1, with 10 nucleotides matching TRBD2. The CDR3 consists of 15 residues. From germline, CDR1 is SGHRS and CDR2 YFSETQ. The ends lost 3 bases at V and 5 bases at J; junction bases unmatched: 5. The CDR3 here is CASSSLAGVNNEQFF. The DNA for the CDR3 is TGCGCCAGCAGCTCCCTAGCGGGAGTTAACAATGAGCAGTTCTTC. Looking up the rest from reference TRBV5-1 and TRBJ2-1 gives the full variable domain: KAGVTQTPRYLIKTRGQQVTLSCSPISGHRSVSWYQQTPGQGLQFLFEYFSETQRNKGNFPGRFSGRQFSNSRSEMNVSTLELGDSALYLCASSSLAGVNNEQFFGPGTRLTVL.

The chain links TRBV2 to TRBJ2-1, with D possibly TRBD2 on 6 matching bases. CDR3 size: 14 residues. From germline, CDR1 is SNHLY and CDR2 FYNNEI. V was clipped by 5 bases and J by 4 bases, with 12 bases between them. The CDR3 DNA reads TGTGCCAGCAGTCCCTCGACTAGGTACAATGAGCAGTTCTTC. Protein: CASSPSTRYNEQFF.

This clonotype was found a few times. V and J are TRBV7-9 and TRBJ2-2; TRBD1 aligns across 7 bases. V lost 3 bases, J lost 2 bases, and 6 bases stayed unmatched. The CDR3 sequence is 16 residues long. Germline CDR1 and CDR2: SEHNR and FQNEAQ (reference sequence). CDR3 protein: CASSFPDRLNTGELFF. Here the CDR3 DNA reads TGTGCCAGCAGCTTTCCGGACAGGTTAAACACCGGGGAGCTGTTTTTT.

In the case of this clonotype: Just one base apart from a much larger clone, this may be a read error. The chain is built from TRBV6-1 and TRBJ1-5; no definite D call. The CDR3 totals 12 residues. Trimming pared 8 bases from V and 2 bases from J, leaving 7 bases between. Germline assignment: CDR1 MNHNS and CDR2 SASEGT. CDR3: CASGEGNQPQHF. The CDR3 bases are TGTGCCAGCGGGGAGGGCAATCAGCCCCAGCATTTT.

J is TRBJ1-2 and V is TRBV27; TRBD1 matches 10 bases. The CDR3 has 12 residues. Germline V lookup: CDR1 MNHEY, CDR2 SMNVEV (reference sequence). V gave up 8 bases and J gave up 5 bases; unmatched junction bases: 2. CDR3 in amino acids: CASGTGVYGYTF. In DNA form, the CDR3 reads TGTGCCAGCGGGACAGGGGTTTATGGCTACACCTTC.

The chain couples TRBV6-1 to TRBJ2-2, with TRBD1 identical over 9 bases. This CDR3 is built from 15 residues. Germline V gene sequence: CDR1 MNHNS, CDR2 SASEGT. The junction had 6 bases not matched to a gene; V was cut back by 5 bases and J by 5 bases. CDR3 nucleotides: TGTGCCAGCAGTCCGCAGACAGGGGGAACCGGGGAGCTGTTTTTT. Translation: CASSPQTGGTGELFF.

The chain has TRBV29-1 and TRBJ1-1, with D possibly TRBD1 on 6 matching bases. The CDR3 spans 14 residues. Germline values: CDR1 SQVTM, CDR2 ANQGSEA. V was trimmed by 6 bases and J by 1 base, leaving 15 bases between them. CDR3 residues: CSVDGQWANTEAFF. DNA of the CDR3: TGCAGCGTGGATGGACAGTGGGCGAACACTGAAGCTTTCTTT.

In this sample, this clonotype turned up once. The chain links TRBV27 to TRBJ1-6; possible D gene TRBD1, 6 bases. Germline V gives CDR1 MNHEY, CDR2 SMNVEV (reference sequence). The CDR3 covers 17 residues. The ends were cut back, 5 bases at V and 10 bases at J, with 24 bases in the middle. CDR3 residues: CASSPLQGGRGGSPLHF. The CDR3 nucleotides read TGTGCCAGCAGTCCGCTACAGGGCGGGAGGGGGGGATCACCCCTCCACTTT.

There are many counts of this clonotype. J is TRBJ1-1 and V is TRBV28; D is unclear. Trimming took 5 bases from V and 1 from J, leaving 11 bases between them. The CDR3 is made up of 14 amino acids. Germline CDR1 MDHEN, CDR2 SYDVKM. The CDR3, as DNA: TGTGCCAGCAGTCCCGCGATACCGAACACTGAAGCTTTCTTT. It translates to CASSPAIPNTEAFF.

This clonotype was detected many times. V usage is TRBV15 and J usage is TRBJ2-5, with 7 bases matching TRBD1. CDR1 is LNHNV and CDR2 is YYDKDF in the germline V gene (reference sequence). This CDR3 has 17 residues. The V and J ends lost 1 base and 1 base, in that order; junction bases with no gene match: 9. The chain's CDR3 is CATSRAQTGLGQETQYF. The CDR3 bases are TGTGCCACCAGCAGAGCACAGACAGGGTTAGGCCAAGAGACCCAGTACTTC.

This clonotype was seen ten or more times. The J gene is TRBJ2-7, the V gene TRBV7-6, with 8 bases matching TRBD1. CDR3 size: 15 residues. Per the germline V gene, CDR1 is SGHVS and CDR2 is FNYEAQ. V was clipped by 1 base and J by 5 bases; unmatched bases: 7. The CDR3 DNA is TGTGCCAGCAGCTTAGTCGTAGACAGGGGAAACGAGCAGTACTTC. Amino acids: CASSLVVDRGNEQYF. Using reference TRBV7-6 and TRBJ2-7 for the parts outside the CDR3, the full variable domain is GAGVSQSPRYKVTKRGQDVALRCDPISGHVSLYWYRQALGQGPEFLTYFNYEAQQDKSGLPNDRFSAERPEGSISTLTIQRTEQRDSAMYRCASSLVVDRGNEQYFGPGTRLTVT.

The rearrangement joins TRBV6-5 to TRBJ2-2; TRBD1 agrees at 7 bases. Germline values: CDR1 MNHEY, CDR2 SVGAGI. V gave up 0 bases and J gave up 5 bases; unmatched junction bases: 3. The CDR3 sequence is 15 residues long. The chain's CDR3 is CASSYSTGRTGELFF. CDR3 nucleotide sequence: TGTGCCAGCAGTTACTCGACAGGGAGAACCGGGGAGCTGTTTTTT.

This clonotype has more than one count but fewer than ten. The chain is built from TRBV20-1 and TRBJ2-7; either TRBD1 or TRBD2 may supply D (6 bases each). Germline assignment: CDR1 DFQATT and CDR2 SNEGSKA (reference sequence). Between the trimmed V and J ends, which lost 0 bases and 5 bases, there was a span of 20 bases. The CDR3 is made up of 16 amino acids. This chain's CDR3 is CSARDGGGRIRDEQYF. In DNA, the CDR3 is TGCAGTGCTAGAGATGGTGGGGGGCGGATTAGGGACGAGCAGTACTTC.

This clonotype was picked up a small number of times. The J gene is TRBJ2-2, the V gene TRBV5-4, with TRBD2 matching 7 bases. The CDR3 totals 17 residues. The J segment lost 4 bases and the V segment lost 9 bases, leaving 18 bases of the junction unmatched. CDR1 and CDR2 (germline): SGHNT, YYREEE (reference sequence). The CDR3: CAISRLGGLLGTGELFF. The DNA of the CDR3 is TGTGCCATCTCTCGATTGGGGGGACTATTAGGCACCGGGGAGCTGTTTTTT.

The chain is built from TRBV25-1 and TRBJ2-7, with D hard to call. The CDR3 has 12 amino acids. Trimming removed 1 base at V and 5 bases at J, with 6 bases between. Germline CDR1 is MGHDK and CDR2 is SYGVNS. This CDR3 reads CASSESYDEQYF. The DNA of the CDR3 is TGTGCCAGCAGTGAATCGTACGACGAGCAGTACTTC.